This TCR beta chain was profiled in a study of cytomegalovirus exposure and HLA in healthy donors. Study at large: HLA-typed donors were the source of 90 million or so unique TCRs, which an early data release held. Study-level points and caveats: DRB1 showed the most TCR associations and HLA-C the fewest in a later analysis, as rates varied by HLA locus. Rarity held for most TCR sequences, but there were some public TCRs that occurred in many donors.

In the PCR, 60 Vbeta and 13 Jbeta primers were used. The table came from immunoSEQ multiplex PCR; TCRdb's copy has only in-frame clones and leaves some out. The sample gives tens of thousands of clones, around 78% of which show up once; 4.4% is in the top ten. Turning to this clone: Its cognate antigen is unknown.

The clonotype comes from a male donor in good health and CMV-seropositive. Specimen: PBMCs.

CDR3 protein: CASSLAFTSGYQETQYF. CDR3 coding DNA: TGCGCCAGCAGCTTGGCTTTCACTTCGGGGTACCAAGAGACCCAGTACTTC. The V and J genes are TRBV5-1 and TRBJ2-5; D is possibly TRBD2 (5 bases). The CDR3 has 17 amino acids. In germline, CDR1 is SGHRS, CDR2 YFSETQ. V lost 0 bases and J 0 bases, leaving 15 bases between the germline ends.